This TCR beta chain emerged from a study of neurological immune-mediated disorders (dated by TCRdb to the late 2010s). As for the study more broadly: Among the approximately 35 multiple sclerosis patients, relapsing-remitting MS was present in about 31 and secondary progressive MS was present in 3. Using UMI-based sequencing, the study compared peripheral blood TCR-beta repertoires from patients with HTLV-I-associated myelopathy (HAM/TSP), patients with multiple sclerosis, and healthy controls. The approximately 110 TCR-beta libraries included longitudinal samples, technical triplicates and paired sorted CD4+ and CD8+ T-cell subsets alongside PBMC samples. The cohort comprised 68 subjects: about 14 HAM/TSP patients, around 35 multiple sclerosis patients and approximately 20 healthy controls.

From its cysteine to its phenylalanine, the CDR3 spans 15 amino acids. Solely the CDR3 DNA is kept, with 45 bases framed from the first base. CDR1 is given as ENHRY and CDR2 as SYGVKD, both from the germline V gene. V is reduced by 10 bases and J by 0 bases, leaving a spacing of 17 bases between them. What the authors observed across the whole study: TCR clonal expansion was highest in HAM/TSP patients and lowest in MS patients, with MS patients falling below even healthy controls. No association of the MS cluster with clinical or MRI features was observed, and the need for larger cohorts was stated by the authors. Expanded clones from different subjects shared no identical CDR3 amino acid sequences, which suggests that TCR-beta repertoires were private in all groups. Phylogenetic analysis grouped repertoires from 18 of 34 MS patients into a cluster of related CDR3 sequences, suggesting a possible repertoire-level signature.

This clonotype was counted many times. Its antigen specificity is not known. Base qualities are not provided; no much larger clone lies one nucleotide away. cDNA was synthesized by template-switch 5'RACE using a primer carrying a 10-nucleotide random unique molecular identifier by which each TCR transcript was tagged. Every sequencing run covered 15-18 subjects and yielded more than 160 million TCR-beta sequences. The RNeasy kit was used to extract total RNA. The KAPA Real-time Library Amplification kit was used to amplify TCR-beta VDJ regions with primers targeting the TCR constant region and the 5'RACE anchor. A first PCR added sample indexes and Illumina adaptors, after which a second PCR increased the library yield. After purification with Ampure beads, the TCR product of roughly 650 bp was size-selected on a 2% E-gel SizeSelection system. Library quality was checked on a Bioanalyzer, concentration was measured with Qubit, and libraries were quantified with the Kapa Library Quantification kit before pooling. An Illumina HiSeq 2500 sequenced the libraries paired-end 2 x 150 bp. To increase sequence diversity, about 25-31% phiX was spiked into each library pool. In the authors' own workflow: The UMI-based MiGEC pipeline processed quality-filtered reads and removed over 80% of raw TCR sequences during error correction. IMGT germline references were used for aligning VDJ genes, and each clonotype was defined as a unique CDR3 amino acid sequence together with its V-J genes. VDJtools evaluated clonal expansion, Shannon diversity and CDR3 relatedness (CalcPairwiseDistances, ClusterSamples); CLCbio workbench built phylogenetic trees. Using coefficient-of-variation modelling across technical triplicates, the study counted a clone as expanded if it had at least 8 unique UMIs. The raw public reads went through TCRdb reprocessing: fastp at Q25, MiXCR clone calling, in-frame beta chains kept. Entries that share a CDR3 protein sequence are merged under the most common genes and DNA. The V and J calls shown here were made by TCRdb, not taken from the authors' results. Here the sample has some 43,000 distinct CDR3 sequences; more than 2% occur a single time. Roughly an eighth of the sample goes to the ten largest clones.

Unsorted PBMC libraries were generated from 2 million PBMCs stored in RNAlater at -80 °C until RNA extraction. The multiple sclerosis patients were enrolled in a US clinical protocol that used magnetic resonance imaging to evaluate disease progression. Peripheral blood was subjected to Ficoll-Hypaque density gradient centrifugation to isolate PBMCs, which were then cryopreserved in liquid nitrogen. The sequencing input was PBMCs. The sequence derives from a man in his thirties or forties with multiple sclerosis. Here the chain combines TRBV10-3 and TRBJ2-3, with a weak D call of TRBD2 (6 bases match). The nucleotide sequence reads TGTGCCACCACGATGGGGGGATCCAGCACAGATACGCAGTATTTT. This translates into CATTMGGSSTDTQYF.